The present T cell receptor beta chain was sequenced within a study of shared clonotypes between healthy human individuals. Study overall: There were three CD4 naive, three CD4 memory, two CD8 naive and one CD8 memory plates per donor. The study's findings and limits: Several donors held about 5% of naive CD4 clonotypes in common. Non-shared clonotypes had lower generation probabilities than those shared by all four donors.

Details on this clone: No antigen is known for it.

Assay runs were performed at deep level. Sequenced by immunoSEQ multiplex PCR; TCRdb stores in-frame clones only, minus some. The table has roughly 2.5 million clones, more than 80% seen once; the top ten hold roughly 0.13%. Trimming at V came to 0 bases and at J to 8 bases, leaving 4 bases not matched to a gene. Looked up from germline, CDR1 is SGHRS and CDR2 is YFSETQ. The CDR3 contains 15 residues. The source of this sequence is a man aged 18-30 years in good health. Sequencing was done on a sample of naive CD4+ T cells sorted from blood. Documented subset: CD45RA+ positively selected. V is TRBV5-1 and J is TRBJ2-1; TRBD2 aligns across 11 bases. The CDR3, as DNA: TGCGCCAGCAGCTTGGGACTAGCGGGATTGGATGAGCAGTTCTTC. Residues: CASSLGLAGLDEQFF.